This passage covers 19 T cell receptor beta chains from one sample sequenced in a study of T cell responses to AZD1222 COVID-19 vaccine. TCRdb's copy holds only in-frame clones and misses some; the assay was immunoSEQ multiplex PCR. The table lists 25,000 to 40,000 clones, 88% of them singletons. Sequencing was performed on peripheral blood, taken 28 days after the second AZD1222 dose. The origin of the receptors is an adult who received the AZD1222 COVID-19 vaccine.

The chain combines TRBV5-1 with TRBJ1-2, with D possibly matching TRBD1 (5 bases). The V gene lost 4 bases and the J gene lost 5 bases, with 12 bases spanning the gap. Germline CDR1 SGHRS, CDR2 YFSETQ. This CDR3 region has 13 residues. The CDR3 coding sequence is TGCGCCAGCAGCCCCAGGGACCCGTATGGCTACACCTTC. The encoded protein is CASSPRDPYGYTF.

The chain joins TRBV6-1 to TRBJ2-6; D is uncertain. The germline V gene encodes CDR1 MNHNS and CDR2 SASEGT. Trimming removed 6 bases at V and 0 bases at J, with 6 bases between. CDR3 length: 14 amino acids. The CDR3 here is CASSQPSGANVLTF. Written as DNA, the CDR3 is TGTGCCAGCAGCCAGCCCTCTGGGGCCAACGTCCTGACTTTC.

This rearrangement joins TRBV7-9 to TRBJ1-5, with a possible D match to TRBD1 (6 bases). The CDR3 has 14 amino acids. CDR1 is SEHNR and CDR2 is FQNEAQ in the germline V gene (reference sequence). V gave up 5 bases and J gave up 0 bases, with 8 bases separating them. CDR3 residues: CASSQGNSNQPQHF. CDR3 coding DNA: TGTGCCAGCAGCCAGGGGAATAGCAATCAGCCCCAGCATTTT. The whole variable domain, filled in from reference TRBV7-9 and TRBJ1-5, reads DTGVSQNPRHKITKRGQNVTFRCDPISEHNRLYWYRQTLGQGPEFLTYFQNEAQLEKSRLLSDRFSAERPKGSFSTLEIQRTEQGDSAMYLCASSQGNSNQPQHFGDGTRLSIL.

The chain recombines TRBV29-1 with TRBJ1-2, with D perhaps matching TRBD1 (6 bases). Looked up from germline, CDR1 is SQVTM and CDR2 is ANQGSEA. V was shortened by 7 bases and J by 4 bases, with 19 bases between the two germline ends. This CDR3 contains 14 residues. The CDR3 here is CSATALGGSYGYTF. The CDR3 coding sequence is TGCAGCGCCACGGCCTTAGGGGGATCCTATGGCTACACCTTC.

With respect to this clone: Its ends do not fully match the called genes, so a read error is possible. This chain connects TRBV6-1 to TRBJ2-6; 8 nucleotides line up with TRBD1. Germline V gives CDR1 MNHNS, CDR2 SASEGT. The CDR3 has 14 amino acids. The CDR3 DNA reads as TGCGCCACAGGGGGGTTCTCTGGGGCCAACGTCCTGACTTTC. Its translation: CATGGFSGANVLTF.

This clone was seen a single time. The CDR3 sequence: CASSPPEGSRNQPQHF. The CDR3 DNA reads TGTGCCAGCTCACCACCAGAGGGGTCCCGCAATCAGCCCCAGCATTTT. The V and J genes are TRBV18 and TRBJ1-5; D possibly corresponds to TRBD1 (5 bases). Germline loops: CDR1 KGHSH, CDR2 LQKENI. The CDR3 length is 16 residues. V was cut by 0 bases and J by 2 bases, with 11 bases left in between.

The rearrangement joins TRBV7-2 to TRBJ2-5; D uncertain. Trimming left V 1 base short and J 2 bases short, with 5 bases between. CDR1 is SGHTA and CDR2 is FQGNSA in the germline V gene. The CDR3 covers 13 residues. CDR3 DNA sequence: TGTGCCAGCAGCTTAGAGTTTCAAGAGACCCAGTACTTC. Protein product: CASSLEFQETQYF.

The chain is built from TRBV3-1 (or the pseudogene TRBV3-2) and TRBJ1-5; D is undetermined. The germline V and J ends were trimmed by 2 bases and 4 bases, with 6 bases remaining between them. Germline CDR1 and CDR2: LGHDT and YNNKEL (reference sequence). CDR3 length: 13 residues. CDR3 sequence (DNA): TGTGCCAGCAGCCAATCCCTTAATCAGCCCCAGCATTTT. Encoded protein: CASSQSLNQPQHF.

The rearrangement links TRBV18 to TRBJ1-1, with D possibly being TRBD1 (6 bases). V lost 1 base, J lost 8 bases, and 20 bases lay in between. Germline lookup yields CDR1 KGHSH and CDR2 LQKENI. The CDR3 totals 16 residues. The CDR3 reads CASSPQGTGAAVEAFF. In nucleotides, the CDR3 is TGTGCCAGCTCACCACAAGGGACGGGGGCGGCTGTAGAAGCTTTCTTT. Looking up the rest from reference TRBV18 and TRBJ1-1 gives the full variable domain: NAGVMQNPRHLVRRRGQEARLRCSPMKGHSHVYWYRQLPEEGLKFMVYLQKENIIDESGMPKERFSAEFPKEGPSILRIQQVVRGDSAAYFCASSPQGTGAAVEAFFGQGTRLTVV.

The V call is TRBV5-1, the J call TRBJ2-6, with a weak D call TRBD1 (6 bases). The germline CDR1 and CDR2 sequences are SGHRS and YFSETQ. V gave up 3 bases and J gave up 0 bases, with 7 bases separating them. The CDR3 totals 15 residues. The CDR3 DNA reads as TGCGCCAGCAGCTCAGGGGACTCTGGGGCCAACGTCCTGACTTTC. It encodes CASSSGDSGANVLTF. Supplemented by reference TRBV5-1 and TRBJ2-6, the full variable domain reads KAGVTQTPRYLIKTRGQQVTLSCSPISGHRSVSWYQQTPGQGLQFLFEYFSETQRNKGNFPGRFSGRQFSNSRSEMNVSTLELGDSALYLCASSSGDSGANVLTFGAGSRLTVL.

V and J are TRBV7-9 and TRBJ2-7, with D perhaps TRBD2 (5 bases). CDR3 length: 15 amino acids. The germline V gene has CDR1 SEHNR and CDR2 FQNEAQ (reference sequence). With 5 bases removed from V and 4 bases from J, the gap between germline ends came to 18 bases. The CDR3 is CASSPAGRRTYEQYF. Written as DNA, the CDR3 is TGTGCCAGCAGCCCGGCGGGCCGACGGACGTACGAGCAGTACTTC.

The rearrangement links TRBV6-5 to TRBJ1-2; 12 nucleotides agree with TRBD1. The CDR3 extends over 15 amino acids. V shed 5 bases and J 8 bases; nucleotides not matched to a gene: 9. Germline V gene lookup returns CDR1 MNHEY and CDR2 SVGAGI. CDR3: CASSPQGQGAGGYTF. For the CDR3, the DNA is TGTGCCAGCAGTCCCCAGGGACAGGGGGCGGGCGGCTACACCTTC.

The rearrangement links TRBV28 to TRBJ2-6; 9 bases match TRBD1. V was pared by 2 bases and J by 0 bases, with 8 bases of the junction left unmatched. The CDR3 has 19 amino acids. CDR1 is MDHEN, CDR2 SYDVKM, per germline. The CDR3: CASSLPGTGSSSGANVLTF. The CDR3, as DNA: TGTGCCAGCAGTTTACCCGGGACAGGGTCCAGCTCTGGGGCCAACGTCCTGACTTTC.

Written as DNA, the CDR3 is TGTGCCAGCAGTTTACGGGGCCCAAAAGAGACCCAGTACTTC. Translation gives CASSLRGPKETQYF. The genes are TRBV27 and TRBJ2-5; D might be TRBD1 or TRBD2, each matching 5 bases. The germline V gene encodes CDR1 MNHEY and CDR2 SMNVEV (reference sequence). The CDR3 length is 14 residues. Deletions cut 2 bases from V and 3 bases from J, with 10 bases between.

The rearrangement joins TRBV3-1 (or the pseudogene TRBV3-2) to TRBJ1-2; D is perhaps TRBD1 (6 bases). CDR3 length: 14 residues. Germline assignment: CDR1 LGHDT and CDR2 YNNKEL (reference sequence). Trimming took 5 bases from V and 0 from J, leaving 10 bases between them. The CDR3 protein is CASSSRDTNYGYTF. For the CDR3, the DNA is TGTGCCAGCAGCAGCCGGGACACTAACTATGGCTACACCTTC.

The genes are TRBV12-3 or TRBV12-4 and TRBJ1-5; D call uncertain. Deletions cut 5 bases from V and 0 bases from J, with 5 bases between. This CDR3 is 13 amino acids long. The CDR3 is CASSVHSNQPQHF. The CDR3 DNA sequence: TGTGCCAGCAGTGTCCATAGCAATCAGCCCCAGCATTTT.

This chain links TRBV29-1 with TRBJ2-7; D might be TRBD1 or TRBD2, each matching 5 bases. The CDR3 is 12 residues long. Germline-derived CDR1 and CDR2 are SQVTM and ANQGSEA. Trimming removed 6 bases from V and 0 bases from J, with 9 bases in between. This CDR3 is CSVGATSYEQYF. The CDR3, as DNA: TGCAGCGTCGGGGCGACCTCCTACGAGCAGTACTTC.

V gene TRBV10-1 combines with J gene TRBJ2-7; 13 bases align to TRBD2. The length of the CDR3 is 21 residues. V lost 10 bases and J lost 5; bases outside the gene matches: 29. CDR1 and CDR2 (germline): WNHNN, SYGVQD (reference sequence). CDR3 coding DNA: TGCGCCAACACTTTCCCAAGGCCGCCAGGTCTCACTAGCGGGGGGGCCGACGAGCAGTACTTC. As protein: CANTFPRPPGLTSGGADEQYF.

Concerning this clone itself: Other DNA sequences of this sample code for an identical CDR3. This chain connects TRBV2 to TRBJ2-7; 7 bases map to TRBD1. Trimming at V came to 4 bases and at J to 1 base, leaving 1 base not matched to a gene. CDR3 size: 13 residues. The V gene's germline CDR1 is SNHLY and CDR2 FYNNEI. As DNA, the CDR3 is TGTGCCAGCAGTGGGACAGGTTCCTACGAGCAGTACTTC. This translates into CASSGTGSYEQYF.